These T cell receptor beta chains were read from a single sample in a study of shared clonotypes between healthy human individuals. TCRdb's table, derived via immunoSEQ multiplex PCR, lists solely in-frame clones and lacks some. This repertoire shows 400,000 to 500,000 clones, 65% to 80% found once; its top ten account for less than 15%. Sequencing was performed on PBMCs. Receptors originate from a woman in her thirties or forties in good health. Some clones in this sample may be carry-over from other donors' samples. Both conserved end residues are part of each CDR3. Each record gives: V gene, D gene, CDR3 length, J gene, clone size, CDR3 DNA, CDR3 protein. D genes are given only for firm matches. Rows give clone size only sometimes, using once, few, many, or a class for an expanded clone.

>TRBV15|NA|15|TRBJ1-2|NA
TGTGCCACCAGCAGAGGGGGCGTAGTTGTGGATGGCTACACCTTC
CATSRGGVVVDGYTF
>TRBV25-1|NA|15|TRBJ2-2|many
TGTGCCAGCAGTGACCCGGGACCCAAGCCCGGGGAGCTGTTTTTT
CASSDPGPKPGELFF
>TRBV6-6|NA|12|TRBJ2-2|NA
TGTGCCAGCAGTCCGAACACCGGGGAGCTGTTTTTT
CASSPNTGELFF
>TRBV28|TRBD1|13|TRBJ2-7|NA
TGTGCCAGCAGTTTGGACAGGTTGAGCGAGCAGTACTTC
CASSLDRLSEQYF
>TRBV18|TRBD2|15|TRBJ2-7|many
TGTGCCAGCTCACCCAACAGACTAGCGGGCGCGGAGCAGTACTTC
CASSPNRLAGAEQYF
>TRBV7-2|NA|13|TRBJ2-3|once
TGTGCCAGCAGCTTTAGCGTTCCAGATACGCAGTATTTT
CASSFSVPDTQYF
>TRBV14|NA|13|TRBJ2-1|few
TGTGCCAGCAGCCTATCGCTGGGGGATGAGCAGTTCTTC
CASSLSLGDEQFF
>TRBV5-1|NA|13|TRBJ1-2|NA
TGCGCCAGCAGTCGAGGGGGGTCGGAAGGCTACACCTTC
CASSRGGSEGYTF
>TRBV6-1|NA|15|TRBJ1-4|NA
TGTGCCAGCAGTGACCAGGGACTGAATAATGAAAAACTGTTTTTT
CASSDQGLNNEKLFF
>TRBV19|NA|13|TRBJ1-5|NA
TGTGCCAGTAGTACGGTAAGCAATCAGCCCCAGCATTTT
CASSTVSNQPQHF
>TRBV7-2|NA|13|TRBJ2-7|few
TGTGCCAGCAGCTTAGAGGGAACCTACGAGCAGTACTTC
CASSLEGTYEQYF